One sample yielded the 4 T cell receptor beta chains listed below, sequenced in a study of cytomegalovirus exposure and HLA in healthy donors. The table came from immunoSEQ multiplex PCR; TCRdb's copy has only in-frame clones and leaves some out. The sample consists of 140,000 to 150,000 clones, approximately 94% of them appearing once. Sequenced input: PBMCs. All receptors derive from a man aged 18 to 29 in good health and CMV-seropositive.

The chain carries TRBV15 and TRBJ2-2; TRBD1 agrees at 9 bases. CDR1 is LNHNV and CDR2 is YYDKDF in the germline V gene (reference sequence). The CDR3 runs to 13 residues. J gave up 11 bases and V 1 base, and 2 bases lay outside the gene matches. The CDR3 reads CATSRVDRGELFF. DNA of the CDR3: TGTGCCACCAGCAGAGTGGACAGGGGAGAGCTGTTTTTT.

This rearrangement joins TRBV9 to TRBJ1-2, with a tentative D call TRBD1 (6 bases). The V gene's germline CDR1 is SGDLS and CDR2 YYNGEE. V shed 5 bases and J shed 11 bases, with 19 bases lying between them. CDR3 size: 13 residues. The CDR3 coding sequence is TGTGCCAGCAGTATACGTTTGGGGGGGCAATACACCTTC. This sequence encodes CASSIRLGGQYTF.

The CDR3: CASSSVSGSADLYNEQFF. CDR3 coding DNA: TGTGCCAGCAGCTCGGTTAGCGGGAGTGCCGACCTGTACAATGAGCAGTTCTTC. The V gene is TRBV9, the J gene TRBJ2-1; 9 nucleotides align to TRBD2. V trimming: 4 bases; J trimming: 4 bases; junction bases outside the gene matches: 15. The germline gives CDR1 SGDLS, CDR2 YYNGEE. CDR3 length: 18 amino acids.

This chain joins TRBV29-1 and TRBJ2-1; 16 bases align to TRBD2. There are 17 residues in the CDR3. V shed 6 bases, J shed 0 bases, and the junction held 5 bases outside the gene matches. Per germline, CDR1 SQVTM and CDR2 ANQGSEA. CDR3 protein: CSVAGLAGGNSYNEQFF. The CDR3, as DNA: TGCAGCGTCGCGGGACTAGCGGGAGGGAACTCCTACAATGAGCAGTTCTTC.